A selection of T cell receptor beta chains follows, all from one sample in a study of cytomegalovirus exposure and HLA in healthy donors. Here immunoSEQ multiplex PCR was the method, and the copy in TCRdb shows in-frame clones only, minus some. The sample carries some 90,000 clones, about 80% recorded once. The sample consisted of PBMCs. These receptors originate from a woman between 50 and 59 years old in good health and CMV-seropositive. Each CDR3 is given with its conserved first and last residue. Fields, in order: CDR3 protein, V gene.

CDR3aa: CASSRTGGDSPLHF
v_gene: TRBV5-4

CDR3aa: CASTRGAGGAANDNEQFF
v_gene: TRBV4-2

CDR3aa: CATTYYNEQFF
v_gene: TRBV7-9

CDR3aa: CASSLTGGLGEAFF
v_gene: TRBV28

CDR3aa: CAGTGGVEAFF
v_gene: TRBV2

CDR3aa: CASATGKKGYTF
v_gene: TRBV28

CDR3aa: CASSLRGNTGELFF
v_gene: TRBV6-5

CDR3aa: CASSKVARCNQPQHF
v_gene: TRBV21-1

CDR3aa: CASSEQTSGSYQQFF
v_gene: TRBV2

CDR3aa: CASSLNGGQETQYF
v_gene: TRBV7-3

CDR3aa: CASSPGQGATEAFF
v_gene: TRBV9

CDR3aa: CASSRVISYEQYF
v_gene: TRBV7-9

CDR3aa: CASSLDSLVDEQFF
v_gene: TRBV5-1

CDR3aa: CASSATGGTEAFF
v_gene: TRBV19

CDR3aa: CASSESGGAREQYF
v_gene: TRBV27

CDR3aa: CASSSYRRGNHSPLHF
v_gene: TRBV11-2

CDR3aa: CALGREMNTEAFF
v_gene: TRBV18

CDR3aa: CASSERSGEAFF
v_gene: TRBV10-2

CDR3aa: CASSQVGGSETQYF
v_gene: TRBV4-1

CDR3aa: CASSLAGMQDTQYF
v_gene: TRBV7-6

CDR3aa: CASSREGLNEKLFF
v_gene: TRBV6-5

CDR3aa: CASSRLLAGASTDTQYF
v_gene: TRBV4-1

CDR3aa: CATSRGTSGGSYNEQLF
v_gene: TRBV15

CDR3aa: CANDGGTSGGVQETQYF
v_gene: TRBV2

CDR3aa: CASRGEGATGYGYTF
v_gene: TRBV6-5